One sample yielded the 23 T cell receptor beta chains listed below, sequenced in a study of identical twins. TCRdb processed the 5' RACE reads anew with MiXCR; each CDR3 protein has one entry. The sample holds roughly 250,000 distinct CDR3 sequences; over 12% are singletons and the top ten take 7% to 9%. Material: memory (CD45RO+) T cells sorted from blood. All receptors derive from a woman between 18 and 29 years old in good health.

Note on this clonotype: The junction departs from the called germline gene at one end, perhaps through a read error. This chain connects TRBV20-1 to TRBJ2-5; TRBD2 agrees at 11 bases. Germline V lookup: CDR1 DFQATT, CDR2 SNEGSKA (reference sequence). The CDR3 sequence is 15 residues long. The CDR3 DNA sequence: TGCAGTGCCACCAATCCTACTAGCGGGGGAGAGACACAGTACTTC. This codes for CSATNPTSGGETQYF.

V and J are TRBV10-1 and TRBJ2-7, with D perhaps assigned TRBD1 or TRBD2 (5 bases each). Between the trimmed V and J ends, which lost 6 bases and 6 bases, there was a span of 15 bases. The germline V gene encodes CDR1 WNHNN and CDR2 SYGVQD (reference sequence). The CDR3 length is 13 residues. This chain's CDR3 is CASRRDVAGEQYF. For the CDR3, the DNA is TGCGCCAGCAGAAGGGACGTGGCGGGCGAGCAGTACTTC.

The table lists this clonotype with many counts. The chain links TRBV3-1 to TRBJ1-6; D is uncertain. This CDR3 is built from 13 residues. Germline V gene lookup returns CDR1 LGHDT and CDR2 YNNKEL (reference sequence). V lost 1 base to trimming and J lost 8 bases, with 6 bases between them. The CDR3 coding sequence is TGTGCCAGCAGCCAAGGTGGGGATTCACCCCTCCACTTT. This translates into CASSQGGDSPLHF.

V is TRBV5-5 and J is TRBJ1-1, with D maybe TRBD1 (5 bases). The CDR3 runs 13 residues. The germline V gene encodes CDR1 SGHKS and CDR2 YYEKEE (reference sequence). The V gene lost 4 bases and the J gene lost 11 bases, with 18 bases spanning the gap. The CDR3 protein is CASSPQQGVKAFF. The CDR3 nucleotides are TGTGCCAGCAGCCCCCAGCAGGGTGTAAAGGCTTTCTTT.

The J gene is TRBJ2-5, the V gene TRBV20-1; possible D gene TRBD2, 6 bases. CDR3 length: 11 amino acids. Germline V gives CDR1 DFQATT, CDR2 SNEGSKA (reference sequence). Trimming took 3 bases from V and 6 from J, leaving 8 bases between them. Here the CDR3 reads CSASGGKTQYF. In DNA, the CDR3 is TGCAGTGCTAGCGGCGGGAAGACCCAGTACTTC.

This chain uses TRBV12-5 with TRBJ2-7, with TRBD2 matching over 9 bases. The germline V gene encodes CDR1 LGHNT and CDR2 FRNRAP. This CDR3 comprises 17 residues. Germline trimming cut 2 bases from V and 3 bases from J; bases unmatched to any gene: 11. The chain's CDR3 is CASGLQVGAGGFYEQYF. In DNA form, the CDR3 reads TGTGCTAGTGGTTTGCAAGTTGGAGCGGGAGGATTCTACGAGCAGTACTTC.

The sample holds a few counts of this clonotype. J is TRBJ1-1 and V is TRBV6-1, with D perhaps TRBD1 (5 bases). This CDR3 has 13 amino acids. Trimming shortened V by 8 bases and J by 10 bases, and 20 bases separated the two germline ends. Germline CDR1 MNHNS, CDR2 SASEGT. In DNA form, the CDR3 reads TGTGCCAGCTGGGGCATCCGCCTCCAGGGAGCTTTCTTT. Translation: CASWGIRLQGAFF.

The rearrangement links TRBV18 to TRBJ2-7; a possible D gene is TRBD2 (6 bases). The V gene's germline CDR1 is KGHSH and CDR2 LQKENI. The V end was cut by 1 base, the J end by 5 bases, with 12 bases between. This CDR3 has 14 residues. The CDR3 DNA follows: TGTGCCAGCTCACCACACACCTCGGGGGACGAGCAGTACTTC. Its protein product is CASSPHTSGDEQYF.

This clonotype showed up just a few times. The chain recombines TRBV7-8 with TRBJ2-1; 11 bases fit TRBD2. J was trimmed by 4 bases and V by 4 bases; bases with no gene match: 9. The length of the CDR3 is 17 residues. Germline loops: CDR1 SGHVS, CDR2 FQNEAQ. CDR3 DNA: TGTGCCAGCAGCTCACTACAAACTAGCGGGGGTTACAATGAGCAGTTCTTC. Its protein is CASSSLQTSGGYNEQFF.

CDR3 DNA: TGTGCCAGCACCGAATTGGGACAGGGGGACACTGAAGCTTTCTTT. It specifies CASTELGQGDTEAFF. The chain couples TRBV5-6 to TRBJ1-1, with 11 bases fitting TRBD1. The CDR3 consists of 15 residues. Germline values: CDR1 SGHDT, CDR2 YYEEEE. The J segment lost 3 bases and the V segment lost 6 bases, leaving 7 bases of the junction unmatched.

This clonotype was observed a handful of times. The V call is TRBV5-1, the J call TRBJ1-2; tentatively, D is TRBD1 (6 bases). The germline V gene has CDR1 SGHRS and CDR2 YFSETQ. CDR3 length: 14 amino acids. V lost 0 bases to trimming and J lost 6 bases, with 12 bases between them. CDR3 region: CASSLEWTVDGYTF. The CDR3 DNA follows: TGCGCCAGCAGCTTGGAGTGGACAGTTGATGGCTACACCTTC.

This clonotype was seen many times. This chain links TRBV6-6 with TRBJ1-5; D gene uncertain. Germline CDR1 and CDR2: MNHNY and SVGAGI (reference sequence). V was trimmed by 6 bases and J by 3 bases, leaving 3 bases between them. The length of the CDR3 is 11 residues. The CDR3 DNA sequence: TGTGCCAGCAGCACCAATCAGCCCCAGCATTTT. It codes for CASSTNQPQHF.

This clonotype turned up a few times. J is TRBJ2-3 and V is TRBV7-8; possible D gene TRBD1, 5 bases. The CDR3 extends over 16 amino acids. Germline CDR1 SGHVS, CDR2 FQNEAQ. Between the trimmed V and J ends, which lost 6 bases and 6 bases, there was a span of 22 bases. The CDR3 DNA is TGTGCCAGCAGTCAAAGGGGTGACTCGGGCATGGATACGCAGTATTTT. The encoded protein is CASSQRGDSGMDTQYF.

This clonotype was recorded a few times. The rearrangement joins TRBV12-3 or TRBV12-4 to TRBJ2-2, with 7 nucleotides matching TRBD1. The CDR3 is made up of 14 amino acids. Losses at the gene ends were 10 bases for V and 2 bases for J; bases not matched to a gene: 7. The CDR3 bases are TGTGCCACCAAAGGGGGCATCAACACCGGGGAGCTGTTTTTT. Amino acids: CATKGGINTGELFF.

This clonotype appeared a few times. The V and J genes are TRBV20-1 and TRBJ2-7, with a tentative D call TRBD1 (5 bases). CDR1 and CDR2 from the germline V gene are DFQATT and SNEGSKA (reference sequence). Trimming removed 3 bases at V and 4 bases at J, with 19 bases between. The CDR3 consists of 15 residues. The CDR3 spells CSASGFRESPYEQYF. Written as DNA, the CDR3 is TGCAGTGCTAGTGGTTTCAGGGAAAGTCCTTACGAGCAGTACTTC.

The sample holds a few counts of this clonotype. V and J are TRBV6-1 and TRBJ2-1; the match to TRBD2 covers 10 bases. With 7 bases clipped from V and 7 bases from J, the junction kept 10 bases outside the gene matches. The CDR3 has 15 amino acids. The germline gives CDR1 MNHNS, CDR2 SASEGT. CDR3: CASTPPAGGPNEQFF. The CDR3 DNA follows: TGTGCCAGCACCCCCCCAGCGGGAGGGCCTAATGAGCAGTTCTTC.

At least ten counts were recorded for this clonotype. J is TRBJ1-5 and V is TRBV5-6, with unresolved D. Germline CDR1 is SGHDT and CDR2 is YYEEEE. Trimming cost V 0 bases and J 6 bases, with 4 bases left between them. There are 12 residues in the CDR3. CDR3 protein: CASSLVGQPQHF. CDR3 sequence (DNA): TGTGCCAGCAGCTTGGTGGGTCAGCCCCAGCATTTT.

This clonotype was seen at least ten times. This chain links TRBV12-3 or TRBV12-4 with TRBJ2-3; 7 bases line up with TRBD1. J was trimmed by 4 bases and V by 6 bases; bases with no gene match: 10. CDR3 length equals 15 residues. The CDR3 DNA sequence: TGTGCCAGCAGAGAGGGACAGTTAGGGGCAGATACGCAGTATTTT. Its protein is CASREGQLGADTQYF.

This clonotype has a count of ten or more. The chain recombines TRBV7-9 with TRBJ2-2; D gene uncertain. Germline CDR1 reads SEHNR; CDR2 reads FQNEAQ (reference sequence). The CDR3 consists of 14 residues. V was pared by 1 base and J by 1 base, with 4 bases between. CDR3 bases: TGTGCCAGCAGCTTAGAGGGGAACACCGGGGAGCTGTTTTTT. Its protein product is CASSLEGNTGELFF.

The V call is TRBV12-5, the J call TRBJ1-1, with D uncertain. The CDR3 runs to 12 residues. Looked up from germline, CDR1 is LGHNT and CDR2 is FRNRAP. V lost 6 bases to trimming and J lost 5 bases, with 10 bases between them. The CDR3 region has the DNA TGTGCTAGTGGCCTTGAAGAGACTGAAGCTTTCTTT. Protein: CASGLEETEAFF.

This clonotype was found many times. CDR3 sequence: CASSPTDTLYEQYF. CDR3 in DNA: TGTGCCAGCAGCCCGACAGATACCCTCTACGAGCAGTACTTC. The chain joins TRBV7-8 to TRBJ2-7, with D perhaps matching TRBD1 (5 bases). Germline V gene data show CDR1 as SGHVS and CDR2 as FQNEAQ. The CDR3 is 14 residues long. With 5 bases removed from V and 3 bases from J, the gap between germline ends came to 14 bases. The full variable domain, with the rest looked up from reference TRBV7-8 and TRBJ2-7, is GAGVSQSPRYKVAKRGQDVALRCDPISGHVSLFWYQQALGQGPEFLTYFQNEAQLDKSGLPSDRFFAERPEGSVSTLKIQRTQQEDSAVYLCASSPTDTLYEQYFGPGTRLTVT.

This CDR3 reads CSASRSDQPQHF. CDR3 bases: TGCAGTGCTAGTCGATCGGATCAGCCCCAGCATTTT. The rearrangement links TRBV20-1 to TRBJ1-5; no clear D. CDR3 length: 12 residues. Germline V lookup: CDR1 DFQATT, CDR2 SNEGSKA (reference sequence). The V and J ends lost 3 bases and 5 bases respectively, with 8 bases between them.

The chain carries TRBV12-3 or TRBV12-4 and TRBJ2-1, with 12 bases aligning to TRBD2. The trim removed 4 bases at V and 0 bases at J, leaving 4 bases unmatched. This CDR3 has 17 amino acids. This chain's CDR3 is CASSYQTSGSSYNEQFF. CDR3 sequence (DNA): TGTGCCAGCAGTTACCAGACTAGCGGGAGCTCCTACAATGAGCAGTTCTTC.